This T cell receptor beta chain was identified during a study of OX40 agonist ivuxolimab in advanced cancers. Looking at the study overall: An agonistic human IgG2 monoclonal antibody against OX40 (CD134) was given. Intravenous ivuxolimab at 0.01 to 10 mg/kg was given to patients every 2 weeks.

Study-level points and caveats: In the 0.1-3.0 mg/kg groups, partial responders showed among the lowest expansion.

CDR1 and CDR2 (germline): SGHNT, YENEEA. Trimming removed 5 bases at V and 4 bases at J, with 17 bases between. This CDR3 comprises 15 residues. Method: immunoSEQ multiplex PCR; TCRdb's copy keeps in-frame clones and lacks some. This table has approximately 87,000 clones, about nine tenths appearing once. In regard to this clone: Its matching antigen is unknown.

This clonotype was sampled from an adult with an advanced solid tumor such as melanoma, head and neck, liver or kidney cancer. The sample was CD4+ or CD8+ T cells sorted from blood, taken in a trial of the OX40 agonist ivuxolimab. V and J are TRBV11-3 and TRBJ2-5; D is perhaps TRBD2 (6 bases). The CDR3 region is CASSAGPQEGETQYF. The CDR3 bases are TGTGCCAGCAGCGCGGGACCCCAAGAAGGAGAGACCCAGTACTTC.